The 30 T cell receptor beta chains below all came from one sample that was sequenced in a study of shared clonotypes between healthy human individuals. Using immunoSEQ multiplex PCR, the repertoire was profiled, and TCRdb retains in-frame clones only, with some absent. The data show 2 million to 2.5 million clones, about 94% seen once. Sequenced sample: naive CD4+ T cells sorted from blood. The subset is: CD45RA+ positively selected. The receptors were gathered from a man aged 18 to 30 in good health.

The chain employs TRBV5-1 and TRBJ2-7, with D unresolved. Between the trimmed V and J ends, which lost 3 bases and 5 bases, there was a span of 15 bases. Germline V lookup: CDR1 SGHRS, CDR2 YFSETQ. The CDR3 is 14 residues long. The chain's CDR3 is CASSSNRGFDEQYF. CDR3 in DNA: TGCGCCAGCAGCTCGAACCGAGGTTTTGACGAGCAGTACTTC.

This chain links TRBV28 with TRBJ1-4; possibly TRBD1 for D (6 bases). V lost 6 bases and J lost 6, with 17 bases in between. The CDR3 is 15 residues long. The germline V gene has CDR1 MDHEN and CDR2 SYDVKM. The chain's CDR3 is CASSPPGAGDEKLFF. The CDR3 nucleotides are TGTGCCAGCAGCCCCCCTGGGGCAGGGGATGAAAAACTGTTTTTT.

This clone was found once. The CDR3 reads CASRRTTGASEAFF. The DNA of the CDR3 is TGCGCCAGCAGAAGAACGACCGGGGCCTCTGAAGCTTTCTTT. The chain recombines TRBV5-1 with TRBJ1-1; D is perhaps TRBD1 (5 bases). The V end lost 5 bases, the J end lost 6 bases, and 17 bases lay between the germline ends. The CDR3 is 14 residues long. Germline assignment: CDR1 SGHRS and CDR2 YFSETQ.

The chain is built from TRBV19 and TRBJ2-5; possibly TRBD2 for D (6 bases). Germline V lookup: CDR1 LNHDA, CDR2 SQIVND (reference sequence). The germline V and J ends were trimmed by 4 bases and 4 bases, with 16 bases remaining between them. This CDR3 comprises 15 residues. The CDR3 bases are TGTGCCAGTAGTACCACCCGGGGGTTCGGAGAGACCCAGTACTTC. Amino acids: CASSTTRGFGETQYF.

This chain's CDR3 is CASSVPGHNTEAFF. CDR3 bases: TGTGCCAGCAGTGTCCCTGGACATAACACTGAAGCTTTCTTT. The rearrangement links TRBV6-1 to TRBJ1-1; D possibly corresponds to TRBD1 (5 bases). CDR1 and CDR2 (germline): MNHNS, SASEGT. The ends were cut back, 4 bases at V and 2 bases at J, with 11 bases in the middle. This CDR3 contains 14 residues.

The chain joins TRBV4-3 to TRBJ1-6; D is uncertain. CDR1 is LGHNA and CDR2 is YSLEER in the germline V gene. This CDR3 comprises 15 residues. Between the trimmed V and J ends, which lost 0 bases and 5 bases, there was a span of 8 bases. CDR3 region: CASSQDWRDNSPLHF. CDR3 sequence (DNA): TGCGCCAGCAGCCAAGACTGGAGAGATAATTCACCCCTCCACTTT.

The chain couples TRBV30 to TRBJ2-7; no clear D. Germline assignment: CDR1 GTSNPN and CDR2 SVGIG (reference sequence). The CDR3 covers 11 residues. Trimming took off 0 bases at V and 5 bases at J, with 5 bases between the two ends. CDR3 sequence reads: CAWSVADEQYF. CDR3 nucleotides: TGTGCCTGGAGTGTTGCTGACGAGCAGTACTTC.

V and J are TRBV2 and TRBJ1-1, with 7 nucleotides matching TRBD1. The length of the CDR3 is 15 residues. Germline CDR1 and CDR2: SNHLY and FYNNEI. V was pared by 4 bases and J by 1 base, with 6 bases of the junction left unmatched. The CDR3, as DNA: TGTGCCAGCAGTGGCCAACAGGGGCGGAACACTGAAGCTTTCTTT. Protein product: CASSGQQGRNTEAFF.

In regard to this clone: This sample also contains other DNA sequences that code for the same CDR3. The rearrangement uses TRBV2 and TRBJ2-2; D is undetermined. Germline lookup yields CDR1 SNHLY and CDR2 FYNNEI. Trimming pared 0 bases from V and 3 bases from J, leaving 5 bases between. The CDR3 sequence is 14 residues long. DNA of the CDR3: TGTGCCAGCAGTGAAGCGGGCTACACCGGGGAGCTGTTTTTT. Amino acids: CASSEAGYTGELFF.

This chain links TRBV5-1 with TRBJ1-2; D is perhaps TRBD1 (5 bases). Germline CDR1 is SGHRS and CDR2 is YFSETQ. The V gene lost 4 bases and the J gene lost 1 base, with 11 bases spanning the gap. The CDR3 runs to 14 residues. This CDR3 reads CASSADSVNYGYTF. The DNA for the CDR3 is TGCGCCAGCAGCGCCGACAGCGTTAACTATGGCTACACCTTC.

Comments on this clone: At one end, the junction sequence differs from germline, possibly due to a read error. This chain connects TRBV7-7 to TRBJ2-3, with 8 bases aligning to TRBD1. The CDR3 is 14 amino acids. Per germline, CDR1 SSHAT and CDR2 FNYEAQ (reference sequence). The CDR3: CASSPGQGVVTQYF. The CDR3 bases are TGTGCTAGCAGCCCTGGACAGGGAGTTGTTACGCAGTATTTT.

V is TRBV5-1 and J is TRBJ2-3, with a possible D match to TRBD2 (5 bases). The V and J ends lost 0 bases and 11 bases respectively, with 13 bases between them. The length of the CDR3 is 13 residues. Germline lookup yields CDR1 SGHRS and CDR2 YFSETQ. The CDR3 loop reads CASSLERARMQYF. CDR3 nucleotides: TGCGCCAGCAGCTTGGAGAGGGCTCGTATGCAGTATTTT.

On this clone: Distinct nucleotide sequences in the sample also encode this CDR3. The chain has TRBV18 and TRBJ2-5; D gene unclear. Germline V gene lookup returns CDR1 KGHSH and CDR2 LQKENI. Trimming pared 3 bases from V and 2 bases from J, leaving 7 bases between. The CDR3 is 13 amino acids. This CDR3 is CASSPGRQETQYF. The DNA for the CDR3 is TGTGCCAGCTCACCCGGTAGACAAGAGACCCAGTACTTC.

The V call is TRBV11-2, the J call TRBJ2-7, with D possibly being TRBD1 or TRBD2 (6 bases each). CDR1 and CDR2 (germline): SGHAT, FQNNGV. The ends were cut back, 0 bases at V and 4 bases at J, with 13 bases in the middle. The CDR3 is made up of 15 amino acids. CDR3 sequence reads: CASSLESGGSYEQYF. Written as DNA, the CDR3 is TGTGCCAGCAGCTTAGAGTCCGGGGGCAGTTACGAGCAGTACTTC.

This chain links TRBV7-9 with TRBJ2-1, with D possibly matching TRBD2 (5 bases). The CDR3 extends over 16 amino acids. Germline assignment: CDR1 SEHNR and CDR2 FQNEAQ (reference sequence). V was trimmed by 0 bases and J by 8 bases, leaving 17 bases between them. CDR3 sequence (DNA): TGTGCCAGCAGCTTAGCCCCTCGATACGGTAGCGATGAGCAGTTCTTC. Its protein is CASSLAPRYGSDEQFF.

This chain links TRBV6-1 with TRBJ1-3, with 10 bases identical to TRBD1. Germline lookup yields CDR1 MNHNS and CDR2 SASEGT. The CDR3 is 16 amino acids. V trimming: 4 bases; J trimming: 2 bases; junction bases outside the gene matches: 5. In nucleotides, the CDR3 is TGTGCCAGCAGTGGATTAGGGACAGGGGCTGGAAACACCATATATTTT. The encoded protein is CASSGLGTGAGNTIYF.

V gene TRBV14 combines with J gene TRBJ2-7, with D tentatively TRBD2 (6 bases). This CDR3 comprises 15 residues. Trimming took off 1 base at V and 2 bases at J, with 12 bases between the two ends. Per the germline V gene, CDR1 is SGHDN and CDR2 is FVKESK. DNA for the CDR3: TGTGCCAGCAGCCAAGGGGGTAGCGGAGCCTACGAGCAGTACTTC. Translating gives CASSQGGSGAYEQYF.

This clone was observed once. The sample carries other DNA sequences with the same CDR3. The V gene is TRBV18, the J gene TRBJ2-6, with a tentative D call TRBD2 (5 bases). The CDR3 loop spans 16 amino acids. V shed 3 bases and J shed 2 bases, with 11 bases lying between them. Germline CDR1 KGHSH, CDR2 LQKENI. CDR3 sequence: CASSPLPGAGANVLTF. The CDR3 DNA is TGTGCCAGCTCACCCCTCCCCGGGGCTGGGGCCAACGTCCTGACTTTC.

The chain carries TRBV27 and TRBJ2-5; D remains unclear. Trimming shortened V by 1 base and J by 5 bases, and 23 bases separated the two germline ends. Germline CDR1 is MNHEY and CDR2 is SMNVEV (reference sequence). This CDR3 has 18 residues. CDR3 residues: CASSLLPSLGRAAETQYF. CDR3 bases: TGTGCCAGCAGTTTATTGCCCTCCCTAGGCCGGGCGGCTGAGACCCAGTACTTC.

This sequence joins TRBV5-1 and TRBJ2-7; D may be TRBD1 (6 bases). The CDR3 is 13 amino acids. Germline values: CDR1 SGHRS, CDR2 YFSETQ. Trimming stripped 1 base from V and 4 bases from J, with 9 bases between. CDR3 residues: CASSLNRAYEQYF. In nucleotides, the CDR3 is TGCGCCAGCAGCTTGAACAGGGCTTACGAGCAGTACTTC.

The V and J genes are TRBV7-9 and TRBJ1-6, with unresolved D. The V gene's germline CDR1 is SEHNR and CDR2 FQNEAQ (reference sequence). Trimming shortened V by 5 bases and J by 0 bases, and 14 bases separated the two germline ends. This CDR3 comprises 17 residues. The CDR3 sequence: CASSRIGLSSYNSPLHF. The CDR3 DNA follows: TGTGCCAGCAGCCGAATAGGCCTGAGCTCCTATAATTCACCCCTCCACTTT.

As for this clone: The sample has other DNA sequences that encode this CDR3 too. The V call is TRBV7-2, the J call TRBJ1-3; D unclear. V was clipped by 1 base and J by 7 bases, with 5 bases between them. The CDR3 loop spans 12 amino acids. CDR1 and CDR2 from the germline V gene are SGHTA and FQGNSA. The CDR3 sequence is CASSLEGNTIYF. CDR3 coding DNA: TGTGCCAGCAGCTTAGAAGGGAACACCATATATTTT.

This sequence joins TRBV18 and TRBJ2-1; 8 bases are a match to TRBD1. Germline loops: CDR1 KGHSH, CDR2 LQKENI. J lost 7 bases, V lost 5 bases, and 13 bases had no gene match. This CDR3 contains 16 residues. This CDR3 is CASSAASGTGSNEQFF. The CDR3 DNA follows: TGTGCCAGCTCAGCAGCTTCCGGGACAGGTTCTAATGAGCAGTTCTTC.

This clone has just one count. In DNA, the CDR3 is TGTGCCAGCAGCGTAGATTGGCTGGCGACCCAGTACTTC. Translating gives CASSVDWLATQYF. The rearrangement uses TRBV9 and TRBJ2-5; D is undetermined. Trimming took 0 bases from V and 7 from J, leaving 10 bases between them. CDR3 length: 13 residues. Germline V CDR1 and CDR2: SGDLS, YYNGEE. The full variable domain, rest sourced from reference TRBV9 and TRBJ2-5, is DSGVTQTPKHLITATGQRVTLRCSPRSGDLSVYWYQQSLDQGLQFLIQYYNGEERAKGNILERFSAQQFPDLHSELNLSSLELGDSALYFCASSVDWLATQYFGPGTRLLVL.

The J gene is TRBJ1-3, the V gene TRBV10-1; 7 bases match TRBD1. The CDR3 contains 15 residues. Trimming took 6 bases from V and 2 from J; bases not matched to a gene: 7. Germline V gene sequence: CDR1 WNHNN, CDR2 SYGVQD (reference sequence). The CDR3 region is CASSVGTVPGNTIYF. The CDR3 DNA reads TGCGCCAGCAGCGTTGGGACAGTACCTGGAAACACCATATATTTT.

The CDR3 spells CASSFNSNTGELFF. CDR3 in DNA: TGTGCCAGCAGCTTTAACTCGAACACCGGGGAGCTGTTTTTT. The chain carries TRBV7-3 and TRBJ2-2; D not certain. Per the germline V gene, CDR1 is SGHTA and CDR2 is FQGTGA. The CDR3 runs 14 residues. The germline V and J ends were trimmed by 3 bases and 0 bases, with 5 bases remaining between them.

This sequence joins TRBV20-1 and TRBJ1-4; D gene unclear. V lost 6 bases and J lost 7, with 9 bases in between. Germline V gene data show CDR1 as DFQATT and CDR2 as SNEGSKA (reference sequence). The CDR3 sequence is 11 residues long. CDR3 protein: CSAVAGEKLFF. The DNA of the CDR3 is TGCAGTGCCGTCGCGGGTGAAAAACTGTTTTTT.

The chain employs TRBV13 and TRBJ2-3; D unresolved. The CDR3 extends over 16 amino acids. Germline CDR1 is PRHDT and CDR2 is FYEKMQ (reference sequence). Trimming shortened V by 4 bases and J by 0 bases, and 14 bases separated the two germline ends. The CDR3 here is CASSSTPTSSTDTQYF. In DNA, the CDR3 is TGTGCCAGCAGCTCCACCCCGACATCTAGCACAGATACGCAGTATTTT.

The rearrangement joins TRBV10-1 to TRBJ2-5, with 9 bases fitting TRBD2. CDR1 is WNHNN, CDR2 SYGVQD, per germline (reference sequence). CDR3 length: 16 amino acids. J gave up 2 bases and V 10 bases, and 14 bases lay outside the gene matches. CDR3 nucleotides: TGCGCCACCTCTGAGGGGCTAGCGGGGACTCAAGAGACCCAGTACTTC. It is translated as CATSEGLAGTQETQYF.

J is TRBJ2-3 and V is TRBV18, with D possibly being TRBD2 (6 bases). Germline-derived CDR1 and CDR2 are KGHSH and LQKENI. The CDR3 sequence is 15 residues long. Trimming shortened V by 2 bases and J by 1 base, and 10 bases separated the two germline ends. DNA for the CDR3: TGTGCCAGCTCACCAGATCAGCGGGGCACAGATACGCAGTATTTT. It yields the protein CASSPDQRGTDTQYF. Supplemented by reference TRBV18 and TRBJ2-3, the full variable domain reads NAGVMQNPRHLVRRRGQEARLRCSPMKGHSHVYWYRQLPEEGLKFMVYLQKENIIDESGMPKERFSAEFPKEGPSILRIQQVVRGDSAAYFCASSPDQRGTDTQYFGPGTRLTVL.